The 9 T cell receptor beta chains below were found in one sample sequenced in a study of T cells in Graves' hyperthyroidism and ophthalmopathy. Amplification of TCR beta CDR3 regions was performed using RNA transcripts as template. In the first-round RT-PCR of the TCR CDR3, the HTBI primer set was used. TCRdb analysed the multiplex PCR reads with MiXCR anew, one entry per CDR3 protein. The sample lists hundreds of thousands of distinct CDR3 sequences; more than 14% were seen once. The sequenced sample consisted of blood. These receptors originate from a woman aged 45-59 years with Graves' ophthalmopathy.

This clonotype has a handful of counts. CDR3 loop: CASSPRGGWDNEQFF. The DNA for the CDR3 is TGTGCCAGCAGTCCCAGGGGCGGCTGGGACAATGAGCAGTTCTTC. The chain carries TRBV27 and TRBJ2-1; a weak D match, TRBD1 (6 bases). Trimming cost V 5 bases and J 5 bases, with 16 bases left between them. This CDR3 spans 15 amino acids. Germline V gene sequence: CDR1 MNHEY, CDR2 SMNVEV (reference sequence).

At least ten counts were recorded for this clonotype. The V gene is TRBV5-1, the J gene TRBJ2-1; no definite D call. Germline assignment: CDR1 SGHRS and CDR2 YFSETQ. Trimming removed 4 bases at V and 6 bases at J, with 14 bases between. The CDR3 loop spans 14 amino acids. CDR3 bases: TGCGCCAGCAGCGATTCTAGGGATGGCAATGAGCAGTTCTTC. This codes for CASSDSRDGNEQFF.

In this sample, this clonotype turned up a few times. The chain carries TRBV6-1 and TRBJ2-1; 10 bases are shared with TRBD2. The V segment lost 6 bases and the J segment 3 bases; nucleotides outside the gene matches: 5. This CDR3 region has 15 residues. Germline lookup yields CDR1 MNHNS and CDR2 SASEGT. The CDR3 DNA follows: TGTGCCAGCAGGGGGACTAGCGTCTACTACAATGAGCAGTTCTTC. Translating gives CASRGTSVYYNEQFF.

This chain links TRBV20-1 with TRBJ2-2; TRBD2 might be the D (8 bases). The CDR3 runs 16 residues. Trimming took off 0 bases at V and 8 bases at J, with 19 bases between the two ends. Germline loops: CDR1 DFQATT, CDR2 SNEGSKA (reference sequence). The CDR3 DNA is TGCAGTGCTAGAGATTCGAGACTAGCGACAGGGGGGGAGCTGTTTTTT. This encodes CSARDSRLATGGELFF.

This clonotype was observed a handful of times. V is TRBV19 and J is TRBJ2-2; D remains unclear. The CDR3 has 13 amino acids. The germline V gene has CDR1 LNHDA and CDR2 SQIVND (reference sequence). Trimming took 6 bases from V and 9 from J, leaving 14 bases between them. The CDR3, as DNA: TGTGCCAGTAGAGGCCTCGTTGTTAGGGAGCTGTTTTTT. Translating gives CASRGLVVRELFF.

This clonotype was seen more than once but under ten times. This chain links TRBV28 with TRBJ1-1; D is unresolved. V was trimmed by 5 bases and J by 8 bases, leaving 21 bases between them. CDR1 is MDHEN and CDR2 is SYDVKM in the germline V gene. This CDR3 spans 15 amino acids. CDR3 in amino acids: CASSAKWIPGQEAFF. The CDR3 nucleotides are TGTGCCAGCAGTGCTAAGTGGATACCTGGTCAAGAAGCTTTCTTT.

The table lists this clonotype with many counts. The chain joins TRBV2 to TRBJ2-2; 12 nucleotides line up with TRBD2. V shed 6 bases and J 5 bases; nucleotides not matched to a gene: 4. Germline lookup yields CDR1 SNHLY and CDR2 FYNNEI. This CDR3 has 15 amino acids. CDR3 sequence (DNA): TGTGCCAGCAGGAGACTAGCGGGAGTTACCGGGGAGCTGTTTTTT. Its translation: CASRRLAGVTGELFF. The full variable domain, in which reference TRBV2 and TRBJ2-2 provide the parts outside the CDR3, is EPEVTQTPSHQVTQMGQEVILRCVPISNHLYFYWYRQILGQKVEFLVSFYNNEISEKSEIFDDQFSVERPDGSNFTLKIRSTKLEDSAMYFCASRRLAGVTGELFFGEGSRLTVL.

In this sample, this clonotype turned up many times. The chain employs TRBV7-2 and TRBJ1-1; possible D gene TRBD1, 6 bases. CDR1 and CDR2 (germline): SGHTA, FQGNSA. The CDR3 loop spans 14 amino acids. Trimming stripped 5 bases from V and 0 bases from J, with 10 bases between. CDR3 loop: CASSTQGMNTEAFF. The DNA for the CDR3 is TGTGCCAGCAGCACGCAGGGGATGAACACTGAAGCTTTCTTT.

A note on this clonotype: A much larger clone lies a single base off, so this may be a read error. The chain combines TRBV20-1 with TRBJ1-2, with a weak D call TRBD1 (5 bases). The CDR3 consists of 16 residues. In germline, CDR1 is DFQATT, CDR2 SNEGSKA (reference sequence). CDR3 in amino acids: CSTRDLNTGGIYGYTF. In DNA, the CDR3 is TGCAGTACTAGAGACCTAAATACGGGGGGTATTTATGGCTACACCTTC.